A single sample is the source of the 18 T cell receptor beta chains below, sequenced in a study of blood T cells in healthy people across ages. Combining a sample-barcoded 5' primer with a J-beta primer mix, a second PCR ran for 7 to 11 cycles. Each CDR3 protein is one row after TCRdb ran MiXCR on the 5' RACE reads. The sample lists some 800,000 distinct CDR3 sequences; more than 40% were seen once. The sample taken for sequencing was blood. These receptors all stem from a man aged 55-75 years in good health.

The chain recombines TRBV20-1 with TRBJ2-1; tentative D call: TRBD2 (5 bases). CDR1 is DFQATT and CDR2 is SNEGSKA in the germline V gene (reference sequence). The CDR3 is 14 residues long. V lost 8 bases and J lost 2, with 16 bases in between. This CDR3 is CSTRRHGAYNEQFF. The CDR3 DNA sequence: TGCAGTACCAGACGTCACGGGGCCTACAATGAGCAGTTCTTC.

The V and J genes are TRBV6-2 or TRBV6-3 and TRBJ1-5; TRBD1 might be the D (5 bases). V was pared by 2 bases and J by 11 bases, with 25 bases between. Germline lookup yields CDR1 MNHEY and CDR2 SVGEGT. The CDR3 runs to 17 residues. The chain's CDR3 is CASSYEGTGRNSQAQHF. The CDR3, as DNA: TGTGCCAGCAGTTACGAGGGGACGGGACGGAACTCCCAAGCCCAGCATTTT.

This clonotype was counted only a few times. The CDR3 spells CASSSGTSGDFTDTQYF. DNA of the CDR3: TGCGCCAGCAGCTCGGGGACTAGCGGGGACTTCACAGATACGCAGTATTTT. The gene calls are TRBV5-1 and TRBJ2-3, with 13 bases identical to TRBD2. The length of the CDR3 is 17 residues. CDR1 is SGHRS, CDR2 YFSETQ, per germline. V shed 3 bases, J shed 2 bases, and the junction held 6 bases outside the gene matches.

This CDR3 is CASSPTNDEQYF. CDR3 bases: TGTGCCAGCTCACCAACGAACGACGAGCAGTACTTC. The rearrangement joins TRBV18 to TRBJ2-7, with D unresolved. Germline CDR1 KGHSH, CDR2 LQKENI. This CDR3 contains 12 residues. With 2 bases removed from V and 5 bases from J, the gap between germline ends came to 7 bases.

This clonotype was seen repeatedly, ten times or more. This chain connects TRBV11-2 to TRBJ1-2, with D unclear. The germline CDR1 and CDR2 sequences are SGHAT and FQNNGV. Trimming left V 4 bases short and J 1 base short, with 7 bases between. The CDR3 is 13 amino acids. In DNA, the CDR3 is TGTGCCAGCAGCTCGGACCTTAACTATGGCTACACCTTC. Residues: CASSSDLNYGYTF.

The V call is TRBV7-2, the J call TRBJ2-7; TRBD2 matches 10 bases. The CDR3 contains 15 residues. Unmatched junction bases numbered 7, after V lost 5 bases and J lost 3 bases. The germline CDR1 and CDR2 sequences are SGHTA and FQGNSA. CDR3 region: CASSTLAGGSYEQYF. CDR3 DNA: TGTGCCAGCAGCACCTTAGCGGGGGGCAGCTACGAGCAGTACTTC.

The J gene is TRBJ2-7, the V gene TRBV6-2 or TRBV6-3; possibly TRBD1 or TRBD2 for D (6 bases each). Germline values: CDR1 MNHEY, CDR2 SVGEGT. The CDR3 totals 13 residues. Between the trimmed V and J ends, which lost 8 bases and 5 bases, there was a span of 16 bases. CDR3: CASYGGRGHEQYF. As DNA, the CDR3 is TGTGCCAGCTACGGGGGCCGAGGTCACGAGCAGTACTTC.

This clonotype was observed a few times. V is TRBV20-1 and J is TRBJ1-2; weak D call: TRBD1 (6 bases). CDR3 length: 16 residues. Germline assignment: CDR1 DFQATT and CDR2 SNEGSKA (reference sequence). Trimming stripped 0 bases from V and 1 base from J, with 15 bases between. CDR3 amino acids: CSARDHGGQDNYGYTF. The CDR3, as DNA: TGCAGTGCTAGAGATCACGGGGGCCAGGATAACTATGGCTACACCTTC.

J is TRBJ1-5 and V is TRBV6-1, with D perhaps TRBD1 (6 bases). Germline V gene sequence: CDR1 MNHNS, CDR2 SASEGT. The CDR3 runs 10 residues. Trimming stripped 5 bases from V and 13 bases from J, with 9 bases between. This CDR3 reads CASSNGQQHF. The CDR3 region has the DNA TGTGCCAGCAGTAACGGACAGCAGCATTTT.

The genes are TRBV20-1 and TRBJ2-1, with 10 bases identical to TRBD2. The germline gives CDR1 DFQATT, CDR2 SNEGSKA (reference sequence). The CDR3 has 13 amino acids. After removal of 1 base from V and 9 bases from J, the junction contained 3 bases not matched to a gene. DNA for the CDR3: TGCAGTGCTAGAGCCCTAGCGGGAGCTGAGCAGTTCTTC. It translates to CSARALAGAEQFF.

This chain joins TRBV3-1 and TRBJ2-3; D is possibly TRBD2 (6 bases). Trimming shortened V by 2 bases and J by 9 bases, and 12 bases separated the two germline ends. Germline V gene data show CDR1 as LGHDT and CDR2 as YNNKEL (reference sequence). The CDR3 sequence is 13 residues long. In DNA form, the CDR3 reads TGTGCCAGCAGCCAATTGGGGGGTGGGACGCAGTATTTT. It encodes CASSQLGGGTQYF.

This chain connects TRBV12-3 or TRBV12-4 to TRBJ2-2, with D possibly being TRBD1 (6 bases). The germline V and J ends were trimmed by 5 bases and 7 bases, with 14 bases remaining between them. The CDR3 totals 14 residues. The CDR3 reads CASSLRGWGGELFF. In nucleotides, the CDR3 is TGTGCCAGCAGTCTAAGGGGGTGGGGCGGGGAGCTGTTTTTT.

This clonotype was found many times. The V and J genes are TRBV9 and TRBJ2-1; no definite D call. From germline, CDR1 is SGDLS and CDR2 YYNGEE. This CDR3 has 15 residues. V lost 5 bases and J lost 2, with 14 bases in between. CDR3 sequence reads: CASSQEGRTYNEQFF. DNA for the CDR3: TGTGCCAGCAGTCAGGAAGGACGGACCTACAATGAGCAGTTCTTC. Variable domain in full (rest from reference TRBV9 and TRBJ2-1): DSGVTQTPKHLITATGQRVTLRCSPRSGDLSVYWYQQSLDQGLQFLIQYYNGEERAKGNILERFSAQQFPDLHSELNLSSLELGDSALYFCASSQEGRTYNEQFFGPGTRLTVL.

This clonotype occurred a few times. The V gene is TRBV4-3, the J gene TRBJ2-1, with 9 bases that match TRBD2. Trimming cost V 2 bases and J 6 bases; bases outside gene matches: 2. This CDR3 has 14 residues. From germline, CDR1 is LGHNA and CDR2 YSLEER. Written as DNA, the CDR3 is TGCGCCAGCAGCCAACTTAGCGGGGGCAATGAGCAGTTCTTC. It yields the protein CASSQLSGGNEQFF.

Points on this clonotype: The junction shows a germline mismatch at one end, possibly a read error. The rearrangement uses TRBV7-2 and TRBJ1-2, with D tentatively TRBD1 (5 bases). Per the germline V gene, CDR1 is SGHTA and CDR2 is FQGNSA. The CDR3 length is 12 residues. This CDR3 reads CAGSGPGHGYTF. For the CDR3, the DNA is TGTGCCGGCAGCGGACCGGGGCATGGCTACACCTTC.

The chain employs TRBV9 and TRBJ1-3, with D unclear. The CDR3 covers 13 residues. Trimming took off 2 bases at V and 4 bases at J, with 7 bases between the two ends. CDR1 SGDLS and CDR2 YYNGEE come from the germline V gene. The CDR3, as DNA: TGTGCCAGCAGCGTCGGGGTAGGAAACACCATATATTTT. Its protein product is CASSVGVGNTIYF.

This clonotype was observed a handful of times. The chain couples TRBV7-9 to TRBJ2-5; no firm D call. CDR1 and CDR2 from the germline V gene are SEHNR and FQNEAQ (reference sequence). V lost 5 bases, J lost 4 bases, and 11 bases lay in between. CDR3 length: 13 amino acids. The CDR3 protein is CASSPQFSETQYF. In DNA form, the CDR3 reads TGTGCCAGCAGCCCCCAGTTTTCAGAGACCCAGTACTTC.

This chain uses TRBV10-3 with TRBJ1-5; D not certain. This CDR3 comprises 13 residues. V gave up 0 bases and J gave up 5 bases, with 5 bases separating them. Germline assignment: CDR1 ENHRY and CDR2 SYGVKD. DNA for the CDR3: TGTGCCATCAGTGAGTCTTCCGATCAGCCCCAGCATTTT. This gives the protein CAISESSDQPQHF.